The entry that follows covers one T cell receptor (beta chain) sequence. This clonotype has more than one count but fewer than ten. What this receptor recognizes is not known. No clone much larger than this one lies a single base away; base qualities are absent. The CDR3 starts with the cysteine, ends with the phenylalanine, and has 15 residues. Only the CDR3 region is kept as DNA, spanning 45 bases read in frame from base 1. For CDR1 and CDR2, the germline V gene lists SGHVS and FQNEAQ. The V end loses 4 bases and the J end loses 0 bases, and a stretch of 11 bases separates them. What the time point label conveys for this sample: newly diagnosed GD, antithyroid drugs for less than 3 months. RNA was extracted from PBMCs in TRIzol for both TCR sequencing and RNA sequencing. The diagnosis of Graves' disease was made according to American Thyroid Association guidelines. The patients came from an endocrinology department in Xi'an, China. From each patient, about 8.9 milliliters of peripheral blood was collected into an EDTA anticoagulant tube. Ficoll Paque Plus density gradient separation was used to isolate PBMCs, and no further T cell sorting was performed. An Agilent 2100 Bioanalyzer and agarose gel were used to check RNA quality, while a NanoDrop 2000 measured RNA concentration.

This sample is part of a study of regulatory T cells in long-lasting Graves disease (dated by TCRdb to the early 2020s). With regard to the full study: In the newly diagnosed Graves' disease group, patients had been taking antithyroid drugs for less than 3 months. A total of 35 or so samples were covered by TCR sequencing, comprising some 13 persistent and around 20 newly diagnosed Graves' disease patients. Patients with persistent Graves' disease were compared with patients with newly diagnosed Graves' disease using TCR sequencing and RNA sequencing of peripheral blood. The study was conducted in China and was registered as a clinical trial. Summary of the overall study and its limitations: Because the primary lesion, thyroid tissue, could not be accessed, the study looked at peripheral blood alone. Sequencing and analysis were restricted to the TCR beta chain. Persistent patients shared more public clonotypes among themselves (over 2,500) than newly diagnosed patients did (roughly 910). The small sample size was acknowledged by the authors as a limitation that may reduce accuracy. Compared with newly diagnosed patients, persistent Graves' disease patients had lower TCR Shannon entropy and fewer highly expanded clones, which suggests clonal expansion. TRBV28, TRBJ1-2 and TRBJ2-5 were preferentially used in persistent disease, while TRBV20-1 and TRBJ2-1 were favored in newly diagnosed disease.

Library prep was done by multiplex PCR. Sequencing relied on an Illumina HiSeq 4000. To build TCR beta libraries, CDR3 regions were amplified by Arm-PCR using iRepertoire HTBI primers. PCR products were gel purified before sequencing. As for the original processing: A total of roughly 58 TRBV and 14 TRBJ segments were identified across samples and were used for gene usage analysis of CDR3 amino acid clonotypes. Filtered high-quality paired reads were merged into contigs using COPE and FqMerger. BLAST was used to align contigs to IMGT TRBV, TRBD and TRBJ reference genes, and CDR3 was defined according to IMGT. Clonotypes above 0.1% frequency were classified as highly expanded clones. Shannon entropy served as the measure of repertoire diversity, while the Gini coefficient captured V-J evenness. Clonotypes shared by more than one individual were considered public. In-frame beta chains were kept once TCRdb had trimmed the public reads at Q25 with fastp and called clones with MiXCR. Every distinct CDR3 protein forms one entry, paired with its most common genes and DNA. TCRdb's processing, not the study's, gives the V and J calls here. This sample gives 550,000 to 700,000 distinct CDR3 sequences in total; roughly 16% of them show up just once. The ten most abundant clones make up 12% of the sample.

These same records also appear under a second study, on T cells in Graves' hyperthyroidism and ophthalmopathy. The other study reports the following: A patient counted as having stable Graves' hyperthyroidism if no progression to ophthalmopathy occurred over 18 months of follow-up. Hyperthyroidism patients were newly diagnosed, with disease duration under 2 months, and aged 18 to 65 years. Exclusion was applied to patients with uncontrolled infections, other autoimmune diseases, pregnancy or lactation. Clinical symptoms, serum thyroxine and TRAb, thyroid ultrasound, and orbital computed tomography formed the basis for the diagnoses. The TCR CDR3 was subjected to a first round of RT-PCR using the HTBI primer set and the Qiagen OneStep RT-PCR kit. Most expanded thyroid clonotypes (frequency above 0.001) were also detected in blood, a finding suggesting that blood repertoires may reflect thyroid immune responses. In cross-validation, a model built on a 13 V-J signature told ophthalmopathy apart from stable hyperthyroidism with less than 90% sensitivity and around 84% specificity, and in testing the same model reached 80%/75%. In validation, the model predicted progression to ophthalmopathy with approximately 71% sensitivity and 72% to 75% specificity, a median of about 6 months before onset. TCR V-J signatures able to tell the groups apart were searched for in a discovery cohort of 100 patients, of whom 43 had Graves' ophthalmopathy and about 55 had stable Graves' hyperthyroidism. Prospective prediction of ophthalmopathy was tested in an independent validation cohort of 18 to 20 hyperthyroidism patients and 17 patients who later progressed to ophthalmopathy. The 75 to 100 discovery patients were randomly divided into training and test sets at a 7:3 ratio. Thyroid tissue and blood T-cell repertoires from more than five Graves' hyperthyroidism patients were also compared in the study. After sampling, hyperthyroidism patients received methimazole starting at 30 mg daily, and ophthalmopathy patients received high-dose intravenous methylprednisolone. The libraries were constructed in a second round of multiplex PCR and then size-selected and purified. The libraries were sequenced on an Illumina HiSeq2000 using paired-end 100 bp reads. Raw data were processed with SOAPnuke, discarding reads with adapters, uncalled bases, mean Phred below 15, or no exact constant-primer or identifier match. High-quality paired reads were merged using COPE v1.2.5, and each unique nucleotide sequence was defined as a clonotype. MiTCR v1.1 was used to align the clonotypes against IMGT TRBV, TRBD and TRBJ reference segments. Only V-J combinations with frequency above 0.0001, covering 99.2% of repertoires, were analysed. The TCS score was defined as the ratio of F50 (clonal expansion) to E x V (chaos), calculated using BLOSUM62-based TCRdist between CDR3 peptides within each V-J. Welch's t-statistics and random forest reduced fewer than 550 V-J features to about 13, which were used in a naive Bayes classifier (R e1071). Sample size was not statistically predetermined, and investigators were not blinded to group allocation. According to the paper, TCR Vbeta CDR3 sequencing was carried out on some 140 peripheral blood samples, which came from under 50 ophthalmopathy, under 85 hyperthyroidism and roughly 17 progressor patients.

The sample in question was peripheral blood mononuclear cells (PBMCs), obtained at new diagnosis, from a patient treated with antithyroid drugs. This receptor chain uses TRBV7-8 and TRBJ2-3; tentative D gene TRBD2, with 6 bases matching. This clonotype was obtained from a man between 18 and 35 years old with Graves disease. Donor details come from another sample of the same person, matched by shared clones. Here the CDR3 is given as CASSSGLPSTDTQYF. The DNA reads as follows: TGTGCCAGCAGCTCAGGACTACCCAGCACAGATACGCAGTATTTT.